This entry features one TCR beta chain sequence. This clone was observed a few times. Its binding antigen is unknown. One base away there is no much larger clone; base qualities are not given. Genomic DNA was isolated from the sorted cells so that the TCRbeta CDR3 region could be sequenced. The immunoSEQ Assay was used for sequencing of TCRbeta CDR3 regions. The source is immuneACCESS, and TCRdb retained only in-frame sequences with V and J called. Part of the clones is not carried over; for the studies checked, unresolved V genes explain less than half of this, and the remainder is unexplained. Across this sample there are nearly 80,000 clones, with 90% seen only once. The ten largest clones represent 0.33% of the sample. The data are from a study of OX40 agonist ivuxolimab in advanced cancers. Background for the entire study: Ivuxolimab was a fully human IgG2 agonistic monoclonal antibody targeting the costimulatory receptor OX40 (CD134). Intravenous ivuxolimab was administered to patients every 2 weeks at six dose levels: 0.01, 0.1, 0.3, 1.5, 3 and 10 mg/kg. Among the roughly 50 dose-escalation patients, some 20 had hepatocellular carcinoma, roughly 15 melanoma, 9 renal cell carcinoma and 9 head and neck cancer. A male proportion of roughly 80% and a mean age of roughly 58 years, ranging from about 20 to 79, were recorded for the dose-escalation cohort. Patients were allowed to have had prior anti-PD-1, anti-PD-L1 or anti-CTLA-4 therapy, and around 40% of the dose-escalation patients had previously received checkpoint inhibitors. Partial responses were achieved by three dose-escalation patients, of whom one had hepatocellular carcinoma and two had cutaneous melanoma. Peripheral TCRbeta sequencing was intended to test whether TCR sequence diversity was altered and clonal T-cell expansion was caused by ivuxolimab. The paper covers the monotherapy dose-escalation part of the phase I ivuxolimab trial, which included N = 52 patients. Overall study outcomes, separate from this receptor: At doses of 0.1 to 3.0 mg/kg, clonal expansion of both CD4+ and CD8+ T cells in blood was seen between baseline and week 6. Which antigens the clonally expanded peripheral T cells were specific for was not determined. Partial responders in the 0.1-3.0 mg/kg groups had among the lowest normalized peripheral clonal expansion, especially among CD8+ T cells. On average, CD8+ T cells showed more expanded clones than CD4+ T cells after ivuxolimab. Low levels of normalized T-cell clonal expansion were also seen in some nonresponding patients.

Patients with autoimmune disease history or receiving systemic immunosuppression were excluded from the trial. In every dose cohort, peripheral blood was drawn for TCR sequencing at baseline, cycle 4 day 1, and cycle 7 day 1. The samples were taken from a phase I, first-in-human, multicenter, open-label dose-escalation trial of ivuxolimab. Adults with locally advanced or metastatic melanoma, renal cell, hepatocellular, or head and neck squamous cell carcinoma were enrolled in the trial. CD4+ and CD8+ T cells were sorted separately from peripheral blood before TCR sequencing. Trimming removed 3 bases from V and 4 bases from J; the gene matches leave 5 bases unexplained. The CDR3 spans 14 residues, from the cysteine through the phenylalanine. Only the CDR3 region is kept as DNA, spanning 42 bases read in frame from base 1. CDR1 is given as SEHNR and CDR2 as FQNEAQ, both from the germline V gene (reference sequence).

The V and J segments used are TRBV7-9 and TRBJ1-2, with TRBD1 identical over 7 junction bases. Here the sequenced sample was CD4+ or CD8+ T cells sorted from blood, taken in a trial of the OX40 agonist ivuxolimab. This receptor was identified in an adult with an advanced solid tumor such as melanoma, head and neck, liver or kidney cancer. This receptor has the CDR3 CASSLDRTFYGYTF. The DNA sequence is TGTGCCAGCAGCTTGGACAGGACCTTCTATGGCTACACCTTC.